This T cell receptor (beta chain) came from a study of T-cell memory formation after mild COVID-19. Study-level background: Clusters were largely donor specific.

From the 5' RACE reads, TCRdb called clonotypes with MiXCR, one entry per CDR3 protein. The sample includes some 450,000 distinct CDR3 sequences, 20% seen only once; the top ten take roughly 8%. The CDR3 contains 15 residues. Trimming cost V 0 bases and J 3 bases, with 10 bases left between them. CDR1 MGHRA and CDR2 YSYEKL come from the germline V gene. The receptor's source is an adult woman who had mild COVID-19 (a few samples of this study predate the infection). Cell type and time point are not known. Sequencing input: PBMCs or a T cell subset sorted from them (not recorded which). V and J are TRBV4-1 and TRBJ2-3, with D possibly matching TRBD2 (6 bases). The CDR3 is CASSQDLLATDTQYF. The CDR3 region has the DNA TGCGCCAGCAGCCAAGATCTACTAGCAACAGATACGCAGTATTTT.